This TCR beta chain was retrieved from a study of blood T cell repertoires in COVID-19. About the research overall: Researchers got acute and convalescent COVID-19 samples from the United States, Italy and Spain. The analysed material was cDNA or gDNA that came from T cells, B-cell-depleted T cells, or PBMCs.

Original processing methods: Estimation of nucleated cell counts was performed using reference gene primer amplification. Profiling relied on immunoSEQ multiplex PCR, and the TCRdb table lists in-frame clones only, not all of them. V, J and clone size are those of that table, while D and trimming were read from the DNA. Of 170,000 or so clones in the sample, about 86% were seen once. This CDR3 has 17 residues. V was clipped by 5 bases and J by 0 bases, with 16 bases between them. CDR1 SGHNT and CDR2 YENEEA come from the germline V gene. V usage is TRBV11-3 and J usage is TRBJ2-2; D ambiguous. The sequenced material came from peripheral blood. This TCR came from a man in his fifties with active or convalescent COVID-19. This chain's CDR3 is CASSPQPPGSNTGELFF. Here the CDR3 DNA reads TGTGCCAGCAGCCCACAACCCCCGGGTTCGAACACCGGGGAGCTGTTTTTT.